The clone carrying this T cell receptor beta chain showed up just a few times. The antigen is not known. Unique molecular identifiers were incorporated during preparation of the TCRbeta library. MiXCR was run by TCRdb on the PCR reads, yielding one entry per CDR3 protein. The data show approximately 210,000 distinct CDR3 sequences, approximately 19% seen once. The data originate from a study of T-cell reconstitution after alpha-beta-depleted transplantation in children. Broader study findings: Where some patients showed high TCRbeta diversity at day 60, it came from recipient T cells and thymic progenitors that had survived. T-cell numbers and diversity, one year after transplant, stemmed largely from T cells that were newly produced. Approximately two months post-transplant, alpha-beta T cells reportedly originated from several hundred expanded graft clones.

The V gene's germline CDR1 is SGHTA and CDR2 FQGNSA. There are 13 residues in the CDR3. V gave up 0 bases and J gave up 0 bases, with 3 bases separating them. The receptor comes from a male patient between 2 and 10 years old who had a stem cell transplant for acute lymphoblastic leukemia, so the T cells may come from the graft donor. The V gene is TRBV7-2, the J gene TRBJ2-7; D not resolved. The starting material was PBMCs, mostly from graft donor cells, obtained 360 days after TCRalphabeta/CD19-depleted stem cell transplant. The CDR3 DNA sequence: TGTGCCAGCAGCTTAGCGGTCTCCTACGAGCAGTACTTC. It yields the protein CASSLAVSYEQYF.